This TCR beta chain was obtained from a study of T cell responses to AZD1222 COVID-19 vaccine. Study-wide results and limits: Unmutated variant regions reportedly attract nearly half of all spike-specific TCRs.

The table came from immunoSEQ multiplex PCR; TCRdb's copy has only in-frame clones and leaves some out. The table has 150,000 or so clones, nearly 90% seen once. Notes on this clone: The antigen remains unidentified.

V shed 3 bases and J shed 9 bases, with 16 bases lying between them. The germline CDR1 and CDR2 sequences are SGHKS and YYEKEE (reference sequence). This CDR3 spans 14 amino acids. The J gene is TRBJ1-5, the V gene TRBV5-5; D is ambiguous. The sequencing used peripheral blood, collected on day 0 of AZD1222 vaccination. The receptor was derived from an adult in good health. The chain's CDR3 is CASSSYGRPTPQHF. The CDR3 coding sequence is TGTGCCAGCAGCTCTTACGGACGTCCTACGCCCCAGCATTTT. Drawing the rest from reference TRBV5-5 and TRBJ1-5, the complete variable domain is DAGVTQSPTHLIKTRGQQVTLRCSPISGHKSVSWYQQVLGQGPQFIFQYYEKEERGRGNFPDRFSARQFPNYSSELNVNALLLGDSALYLCASSSYGRPTPQHFGDGTRLSIL.